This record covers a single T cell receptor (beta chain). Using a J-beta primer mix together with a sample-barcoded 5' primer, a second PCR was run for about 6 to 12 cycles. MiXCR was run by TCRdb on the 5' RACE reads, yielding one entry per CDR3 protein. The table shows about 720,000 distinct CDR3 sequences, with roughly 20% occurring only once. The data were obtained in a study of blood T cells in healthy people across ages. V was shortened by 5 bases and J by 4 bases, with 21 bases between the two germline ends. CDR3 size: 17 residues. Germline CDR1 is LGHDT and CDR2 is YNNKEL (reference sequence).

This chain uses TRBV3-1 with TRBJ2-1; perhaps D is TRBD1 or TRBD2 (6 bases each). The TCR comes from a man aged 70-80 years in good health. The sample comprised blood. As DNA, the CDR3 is TGTGCCAGCAGCTCTGTCACTCACCAGGGGACTTACAATGAGCAGTTCTTC. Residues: CASSSVTHQGTYNEQFF.